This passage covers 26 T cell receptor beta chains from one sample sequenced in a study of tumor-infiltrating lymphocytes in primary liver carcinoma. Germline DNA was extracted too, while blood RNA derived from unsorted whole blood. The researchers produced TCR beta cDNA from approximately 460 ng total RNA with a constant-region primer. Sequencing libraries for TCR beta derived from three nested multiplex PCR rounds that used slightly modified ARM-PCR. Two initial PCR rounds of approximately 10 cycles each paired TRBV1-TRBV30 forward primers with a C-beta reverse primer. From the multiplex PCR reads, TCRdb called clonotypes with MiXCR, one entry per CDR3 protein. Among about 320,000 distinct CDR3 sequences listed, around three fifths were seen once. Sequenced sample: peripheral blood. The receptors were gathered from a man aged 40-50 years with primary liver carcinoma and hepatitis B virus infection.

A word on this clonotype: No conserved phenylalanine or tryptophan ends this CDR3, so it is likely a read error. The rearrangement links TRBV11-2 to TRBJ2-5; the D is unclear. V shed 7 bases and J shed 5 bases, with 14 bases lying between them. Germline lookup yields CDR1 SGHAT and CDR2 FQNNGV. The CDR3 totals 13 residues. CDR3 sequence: CASTLPGAETQYL. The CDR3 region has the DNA TGTGCCAGCACCCTCCCCGGAGCCGAGACCCAGTACCTT.

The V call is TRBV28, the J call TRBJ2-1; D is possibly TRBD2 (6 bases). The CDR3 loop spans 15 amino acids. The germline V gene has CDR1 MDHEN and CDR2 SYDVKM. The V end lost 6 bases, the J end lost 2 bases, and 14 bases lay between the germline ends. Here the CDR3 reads CASSPYRGTYNEQFF. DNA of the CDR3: TGTGCCAGCAGCCCATACCGGGGGACCTACAATGAGCAGTTCTTC.

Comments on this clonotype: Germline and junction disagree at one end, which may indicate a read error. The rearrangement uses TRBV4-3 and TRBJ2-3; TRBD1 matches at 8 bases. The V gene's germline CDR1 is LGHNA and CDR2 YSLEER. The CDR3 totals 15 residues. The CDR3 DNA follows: TGCGTCAGCATCCGATCGGACAGGGCGACAGATACGCAGTATTTT. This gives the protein CVSIRSDRATDTQYF.

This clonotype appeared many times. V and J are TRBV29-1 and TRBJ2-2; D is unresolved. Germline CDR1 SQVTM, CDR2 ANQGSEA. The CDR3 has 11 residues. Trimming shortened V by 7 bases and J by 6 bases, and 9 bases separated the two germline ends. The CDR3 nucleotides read TGCAGCGCTAGGGTGGCCGGGGAGCTGTTTTTT. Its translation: CSARVAGELFF.

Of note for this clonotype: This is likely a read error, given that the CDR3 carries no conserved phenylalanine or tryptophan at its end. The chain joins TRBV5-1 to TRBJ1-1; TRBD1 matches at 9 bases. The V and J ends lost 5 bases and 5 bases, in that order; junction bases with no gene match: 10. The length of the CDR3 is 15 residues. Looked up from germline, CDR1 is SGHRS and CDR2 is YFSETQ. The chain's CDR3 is CASSREDRGGTEAFY. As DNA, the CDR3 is TGCGCCAGCAGTCGTGAGGACAGGGGAGGGACTGAAGCTTTCTAT.

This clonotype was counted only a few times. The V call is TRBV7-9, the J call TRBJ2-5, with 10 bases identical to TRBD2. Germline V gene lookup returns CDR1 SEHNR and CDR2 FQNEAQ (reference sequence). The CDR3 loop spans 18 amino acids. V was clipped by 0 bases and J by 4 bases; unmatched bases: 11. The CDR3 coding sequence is TGTGCCAGCAGCTTAGCCCTCTCCAGCGGGAGGGCCCCAGAGACCCAGTACTTC. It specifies CASSLALSSGRAPETQYF.

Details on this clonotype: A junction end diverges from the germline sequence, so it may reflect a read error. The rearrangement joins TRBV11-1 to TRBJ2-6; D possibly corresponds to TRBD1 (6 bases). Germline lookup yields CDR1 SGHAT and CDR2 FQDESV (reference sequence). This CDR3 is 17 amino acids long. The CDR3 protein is CASSSNRDRSGANALTF. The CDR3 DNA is TGTGCCAGCAGCTCTAACAGGGACCGTTCTGGGGCCAACGCCCTGACTTTC.

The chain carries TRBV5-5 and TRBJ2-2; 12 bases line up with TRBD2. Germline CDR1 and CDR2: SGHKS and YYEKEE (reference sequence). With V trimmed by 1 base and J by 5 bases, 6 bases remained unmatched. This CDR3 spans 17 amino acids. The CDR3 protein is CASSLPLGTSGTGELFF. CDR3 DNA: TGTGCCAGCAGCTTGCCGCTCGGGACTAGCGGGACCGGGGAGCTGTTTTTT.

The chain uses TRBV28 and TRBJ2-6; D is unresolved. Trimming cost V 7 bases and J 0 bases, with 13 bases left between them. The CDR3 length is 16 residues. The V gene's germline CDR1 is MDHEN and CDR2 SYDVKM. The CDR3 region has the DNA TGTGCCAGCACCACCCGACCGGTCTCTGGGGCCAACGTCCTGACTTTC. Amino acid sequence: CASTTRPVSGANVLTF.

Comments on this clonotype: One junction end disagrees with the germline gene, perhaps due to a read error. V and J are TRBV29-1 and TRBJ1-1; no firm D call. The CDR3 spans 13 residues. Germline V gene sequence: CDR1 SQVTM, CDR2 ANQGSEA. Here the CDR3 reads CSGQSVANTEAFF. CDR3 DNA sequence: TGTAGCGGTCAAAGTGTGGCGAACACTGAAGCTTTCTTT.

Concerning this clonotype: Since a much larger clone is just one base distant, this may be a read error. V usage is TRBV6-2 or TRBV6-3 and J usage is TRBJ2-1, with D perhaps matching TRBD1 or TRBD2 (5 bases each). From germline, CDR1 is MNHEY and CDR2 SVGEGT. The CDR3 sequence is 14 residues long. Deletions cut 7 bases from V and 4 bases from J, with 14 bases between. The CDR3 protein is CASNQPGPYNEQFF. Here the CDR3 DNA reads TGTGCCAGCAACCAACCGGGACCTTACAATGAGCAGTTCTTC.

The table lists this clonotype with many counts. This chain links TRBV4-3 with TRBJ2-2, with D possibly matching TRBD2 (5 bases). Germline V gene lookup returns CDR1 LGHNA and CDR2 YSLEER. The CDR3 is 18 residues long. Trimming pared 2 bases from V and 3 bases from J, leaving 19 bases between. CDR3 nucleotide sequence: TGCGCCAGCAGCCAACTGGTCGGCCCGGGATCCGACACCGGGGAGCTGTTTTTT. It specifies CASSQLVGPGSDTGELFF.

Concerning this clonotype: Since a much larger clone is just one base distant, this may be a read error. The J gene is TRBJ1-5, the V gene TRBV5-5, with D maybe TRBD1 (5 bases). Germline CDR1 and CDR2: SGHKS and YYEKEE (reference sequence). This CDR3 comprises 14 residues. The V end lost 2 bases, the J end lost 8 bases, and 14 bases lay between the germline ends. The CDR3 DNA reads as TGTGCCAGCAGCTTAGGAGGGGCTTGGGAGCCCCAGCATTTT. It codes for CASSLGGAWEPQHF.

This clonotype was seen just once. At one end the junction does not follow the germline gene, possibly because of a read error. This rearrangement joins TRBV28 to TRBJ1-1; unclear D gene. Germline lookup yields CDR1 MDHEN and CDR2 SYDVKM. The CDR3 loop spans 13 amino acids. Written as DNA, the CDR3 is TGTGTCAGCAGTTTTCAACAGAACACTGAAGCTTTCTTT. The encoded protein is CVSSFQQNTEAFF.

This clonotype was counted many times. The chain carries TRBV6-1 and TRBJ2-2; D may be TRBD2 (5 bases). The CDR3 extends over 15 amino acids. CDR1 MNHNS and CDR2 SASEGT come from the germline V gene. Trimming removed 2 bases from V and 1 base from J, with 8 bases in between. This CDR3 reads CASSEYGLNTGELFF. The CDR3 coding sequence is TGTGCCAGCAGTGAATATGGACTGAACACCGGGGAGCTGTTTTTT.

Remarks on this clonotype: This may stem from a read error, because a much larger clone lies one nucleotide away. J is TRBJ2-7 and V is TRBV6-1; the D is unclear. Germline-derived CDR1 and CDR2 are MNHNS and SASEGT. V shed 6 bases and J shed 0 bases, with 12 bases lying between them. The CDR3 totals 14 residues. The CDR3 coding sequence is TGTGCCAGCAGCTTACGATCGGACTCCTACGAGCAGTACTTC. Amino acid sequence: CASSLRSDSYEQYF.

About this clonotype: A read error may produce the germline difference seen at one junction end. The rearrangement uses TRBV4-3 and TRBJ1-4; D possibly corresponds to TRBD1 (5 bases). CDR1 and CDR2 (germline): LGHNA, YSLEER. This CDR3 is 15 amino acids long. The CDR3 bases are TGCGCCAGCAGCCAAGGTGGGGGAACTAATGAAGAACTGTTTTTT. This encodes CASSQGGGTNEELFF.

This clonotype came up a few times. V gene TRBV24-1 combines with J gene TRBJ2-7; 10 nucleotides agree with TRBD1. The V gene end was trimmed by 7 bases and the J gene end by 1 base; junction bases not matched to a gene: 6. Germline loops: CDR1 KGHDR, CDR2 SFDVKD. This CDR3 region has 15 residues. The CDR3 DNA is TGTGCCACCAGGTGGCCGGGACAGGGGTCCTACGAGCAGTACTTC. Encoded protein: CATRWPGQGSYEQYF.

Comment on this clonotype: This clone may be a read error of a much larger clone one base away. Written as DNA, the CDR3 is TGTGCCATCAGGGAGACTAGCGAAGTTACAGATACGCAGTATTTT. This encodes CAIRETSEVTDTQYF. V is TRBV10-3 and J is TRBJ2-3; the match to TRBD2 covers 8 bases. Germline trimming cut 6 bases from V and 3 bases from J; bases unmatched to any gene: 8. This CDR3 is built from 15 residues. Germline V gene data show CDR1 as ENHRY and CDR2 as SYGVKD.

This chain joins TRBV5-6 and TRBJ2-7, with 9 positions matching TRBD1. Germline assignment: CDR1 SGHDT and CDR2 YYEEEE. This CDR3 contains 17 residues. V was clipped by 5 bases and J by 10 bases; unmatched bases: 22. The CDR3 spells CASSSGTGRPGGSNQYF. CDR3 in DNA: TGTGCCAGCAGTTCCGGGACAGGGAGGCCTGGCGGATCGAACCAGTACTTC.

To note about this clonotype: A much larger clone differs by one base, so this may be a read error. The CDR3 DNA follows: TGCGCCAGCAGCCAAGACTGGACTAGCGGGAGGCGAATTGGGCAGTATTTT. Protein: CASSQDWTSGRRIGQYF. This chain connects TRBV4-3 to TRBJ2-3; 14 nucleotides agree with TRBD2. The CDR3 contains 17 residues. V shed 0 bases and J 11 bases; nucleotides not matched to a gene: 10. CDR1 and CDR2 (germline): LGHNA, YSLEER.

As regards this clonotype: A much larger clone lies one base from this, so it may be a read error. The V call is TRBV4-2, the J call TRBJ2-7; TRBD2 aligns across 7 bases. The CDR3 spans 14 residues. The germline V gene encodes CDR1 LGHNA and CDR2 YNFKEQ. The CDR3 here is CAGSQASGTYEQYF. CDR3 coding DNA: TGTGCCGGCAGCCAAGCTAGCGGTACCTACGAGCAGTACTTC.

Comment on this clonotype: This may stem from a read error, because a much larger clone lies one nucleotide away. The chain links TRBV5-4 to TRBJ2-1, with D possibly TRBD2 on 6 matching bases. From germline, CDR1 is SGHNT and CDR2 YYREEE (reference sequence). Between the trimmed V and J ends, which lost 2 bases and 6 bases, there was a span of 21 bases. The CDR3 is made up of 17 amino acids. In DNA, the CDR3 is TGTGCCAGCAGCTTCCCCTTGGCGAGCGGGCCGGCCAATGAGCAGTTCTTC. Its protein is CASSFPLASGPANEQFF.

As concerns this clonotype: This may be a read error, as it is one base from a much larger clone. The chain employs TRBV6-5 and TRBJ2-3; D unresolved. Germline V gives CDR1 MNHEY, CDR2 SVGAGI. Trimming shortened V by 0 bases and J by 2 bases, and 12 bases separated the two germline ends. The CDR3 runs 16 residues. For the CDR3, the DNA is TGTGCCAGCAGTTACTCGGTCCATAGCCCCACAGATACGCAGTATTTT. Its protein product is CASSYSVHSPTDTQYF.

The CDR3 loop is CASSETSGRGSETQYF. The CDR3 bases are TGTGCCAGCAGTGAGACTAGCGGGAGGGGTTCAGAGACCCAGTACTTC. The V gene is TRBV2, the J gene TRBJ2-5; 14 bases are shared with TRBD2. This CDR3 is built from 16 residues. Trimming took 3 bases from V and 4 from J; bases not matched to a gene: 4. CDR1 is SNHLY and CDR2 is FYNNEI in the germline V gene.

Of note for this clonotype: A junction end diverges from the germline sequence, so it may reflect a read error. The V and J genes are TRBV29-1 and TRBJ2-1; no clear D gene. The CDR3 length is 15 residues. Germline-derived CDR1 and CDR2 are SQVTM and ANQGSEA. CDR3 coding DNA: TGCCGCGTTGACCGGTTGGGGTGCGGCGGCAATGAGCAGTTCTTC. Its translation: CRVDRLGCGGNEQFF.